This entry lists 21 T cell receptor beta chains sequenced from one sample in a study of T cells in Graves' hyperthyroidism and ophthalmopathy. TCR beta CDR3 sequences were amplified from RNA transcripts. HTBI primers were used for first-round RT-PCR of the TCR CDR3. TCRdb used MiXCR to reprocess the multiplex PCR reads, holding one entry per CDR3 protein. The sample has more than 600,000 distinct CDR3 sequences; 16% are singletons. The sequenced material came from blood. These receptors were collected from a man younger than 35 with Graves' hyperthyroidism.

The CDR3 nucleotides read TGTGCCAGCAGCCAGGGCCCCTTGAGCCGGGGACTAGCGGGAGGCTATGGATACGAGCAGTACTTC. The encoded protein is CASSQGPLSRGLAGGYGYEQYF. The genes are TRBV14 and TRBJ2-7; TRBD2 matches 15 bases. The CDR3 is 22 amino acids. V lost 3 bases, J lost 4 bases, and 22 bases stayed unmatched. Germline CDR1 and CDR2: SGHDN and FVKESK.

This clonotype was recorded at least ten times. Here the CDR3 reads CASSYSVSTGWEETQYF. The CDR3 DNA reads as TGTGCCAGCAGTTACTCTGTGTCGACAGGATGGGAGGAGACCCAGTACTTC. This chain joins TRBV6-5 and TRBJ2-5; a weak D match, TRBD1 (6 bases). Trimming shortened V by 0 bases and J by 5 bases, and 19 bases separated the two germline ends. The CDR3 is made up of 17 amino acids. Germline values: CDR1 MNHEY, CDR2 SVGAGI.

On this clonotype itself: A much larger clone is a single base away; this may be a read error. The gene calls are TRBV20-1 and TRBJ2-7; D uncertain. The germline V gene encodes CDR1 DFQATT and CDR2 SNEGSKA (reference sequence). This CDR3 is built from 15 residues. The CDR3 reads CSATSADRENYEQCF. CDR3 DNA sequence: TGCAGTGCTACCTCAGCCGACCGAGAAAACTACGAGCAGTGCTTC.

This clonotype showed up many times. The V and J genes are TRBV27 and TRBJ2-7; a weak D match, TRBD2 (6 bases). Trimming removed 2 bases from V and 4 bases from J, with 15 bases in between. The CDR3 runs 15 residues. From germline, CDR1 is MNHEY and CDR2 SMNVEV (reference sequence). As DNA, the CDR3 is TGTGCCAGCAGTTTAACCCTCGGGAGTGGGTACGAGCAGTACTTC. As protein: CASSLTLGSGYEQYF.

This clonotype showed up just a few times. This sequence joins TRBV12-3 or TRBV12-4 and TRBJ1-1, with D uncertain. Trimming took 7 bases from V and 6 from J, leaving 15 bases between them. The CDR3 totals 13 residues. The CDR3: CASIPSGIPEAFF. The CDR3, as DNA: TGTGCCAGCATTCCATCCGGTATCCCTGAAGCTTTCTTT.

The table lists this clonotype with many counts. The CDR3 reads CAISKTLPQGQAKETQYF. As DNA, the CDR3 is TGTGCCATCAGTAAAACGCTACCACAGGGACAGGCGAAAGAGACCCAGTACTTC. This chain joins TRBV10-3 and TRBJ2-5; TRBD1 aligns across 8 bases. This CDR3 has 18 amino acids. CDR1 ENHRY and CDR2 SYGVKD come from the germline V gene. The trim removed 5 bases at V and 3 bases at J, leaving 17 bases unmatched.

Many counts were recorded for this clonotype. This chain uses TRBV11-2 with TRBJ2-5, with TRBD2 matching 13 bases. CDR1 SGHAT and CDR2 FQNNGV come from the germline V gene. This CDR3 has 16 amino acids. Trimming took 6 bases from V and 4 from J; bases not matched to a gene: 8. The CDR3 bases are TGTGCCAGCAGTTCCTGGACTAGCGGGAGTAGAGAGACCCAGTACTTC. This sequence encodes CASSSWTSGSRETQYF.

This clonotype has a handful of counts. V usage is TRBV4-1 and J usage is TRBJ2-7, with 8 bases matching TRBD2. Germline V lookup: CDR1 MGHRA, CDR2 YSYEKL. The CDR3 consists of 17 residues. Trimming took 0 bases from V and 7 from J; bases not matched to a gene: 14. The DNA of the CDR3 is TGCGCCAGCAGCCAAGAGGCGGTGCTGACTAGCGCTGGGGAGCAGTACTTC. Protein: CASSQEAVLTSAGEQYF.

This clonotype was counted ten times or more. The V gene is TRBV6-5, the J gene TRBJ2-3; a weak D match, TRBD2 (6 bases). CDR3 size: 15 residues. Germline V gives CDR1 MNHEY, CDR2 SVGAGI. The ends were cut back, 2 bases at V and 2 bases at J, with 11 bases in the middle. CDR3 region: CASSYMGRPTDTQYF. As DNA, the CDR3 is TGTGCCAGCAGTTACATGGGGAGGCCCACAGATACGCAGTATTTT.

This clonotype was counted only a few times. Germline and junction disagree at one end, which may indicate a read error. The chain has TRBV29-1 and TRBJ2-3, with TRBD2 matching 10 bases. The length of the CDR3 is 14 residues. Germline values: CDR1 SQVTM, CDR2 ANQGSEA. CDR3 coding DNA: TGCAGCGTCCCCGGGACTAGCGCCACACATACGCAGTATTTT. Protein product: CSVPGTSATHTQYF.

The chain is built from TRBV28 and TRBJ2-6; D gene ambiguous. V gave up 5 bases and J gave up 5 bases, with 16 bases separating them. Germline lookup yields CDR1 MDHEN and CDR2 SYDVKM. The CDR3 sequence is 16 residues long. The CDR3 sequence is CASSPTVTSWANVLTF. The CDR3 DNA follows: TGTGCCAGCAGTCCCACTGTTACGAGTTGGGCCAACGTCCTGACTTTC.

This clonotype was recorded at least ten times. The V call is TRBV12-3 or TRBV12-4, the J call TRBJ2-5; 9 nucleotides match TRBD1. After removal of 1 base from V and 3 bases from J, the junction contained 6 bases not matched to a gene. This CDR3 has 16 amino acids. In DNA, the CDR3 is TGTGCCAGCAGTTTAGACGGTACAGGGGGCGAAGAGACCCAGTACTTC. Translating gives CASSLDGTGGEETQYF.

As for this clonotype: The junction and the germline gene differ at one end; a read error may be behind it. J is TRBJ2-7 and V is TRBV4-2; D unresolved. Germline V gene sequence: CDR1 LGHNA, CDR2 YNFKEQ. There are 15 residues in the CDR3. The CDR3 loop reads CAGSQDRLTKGEQYF. CDR3 nucleotides: TGTGCCGGCAGCCAAGATAGACTTACGAAAGGCGAGCAGTACTTC.

The rearrangement links TRBV7-6 to TRBJ2-1, with D tentatively TRBD2 (6 bases). The CDR3 is 15 amino acids. Trimming took 6 bases from V and 3 from J, leaving 15 bases between them. Germline CDR1 and CDR2: SGHVS and FNYEAQ. In DNA form, the CDR3 reads TGTGCCAGCAGTCCGGACGGGGGTTTCTACAATGAGCAGTTCTTC. Protein: CASSPDGGFYNEQFF. Supplemented by reference TRBV7-6 and TRBJ2-1, the full variable domain reads GAGVSQSPRYKVTKRGQDVALRCDPISGHVSLYWYRQALGQGPEFLTYFNYEAQQDKSGLPNDRFSAERPEGSISTLTIQRTEQRDSAMYRCASSPDGGFYNEQFFGPGTRLTVL.

This clonotype turned up a few times. The chain combines TRBV9 with TRBJ1-6; the match to TRBD1 covers 10 bases. The CDR3 sequence is 17 residues long. Trimming at V came to 3 bases and at J to 6 bases, leaving 9 bases not matched to a gene. Germline CDR1 SGDLS, CDR2 YYNGEE. CDR3 loop: CASSGGQGRFPNSPLHF. The CDR3 DNA reads as TGTGCCAGCAGCGGGGGACAGGGGAGGTTCCCTAATTCACCCCTCCACTTT.

CDR3 DNA sequence: TGTGCCAGCAGCTTGACCAGCGGGATTCGGCAAGAGACCCAGTACTTC. Its translation is CASSLTSGIRQETQYF. The chain is built from TRBV5-6 and TRBJ2-5; TRBD2 matches 7 bases. This CDR3 contains 16 residues. The ends lost 1 base at V and 2 bases at J; junction bases unmatched: 8. Germline V gene data show CDR1 as SGHDT and CDR2 as YYEEEE.

This clonotype was detected many times. The V gene is TRBV6-1, the J gene TRBJ1-5; D unresolved. Trimming took off 6 bases at V and 6 bases at J, with 18 bases between the two ends. CDR1 is MNHNS, CDR2 SASEGT, per germline. This CDR3 has 15 residues. Here the CDR3 reads CASRRRALRGQPQHF. CDR3 nucleotides: TGTGCCAGCAGACGCCGGGCCCTTCGGGGTCAGCCCCAGCATTTT.

The table lists this clonotype with a few counts. V and J are TRBV20-1 and TRBJ2-3; the match to TRBD2 covers 8 bases. J lost 3 bases, V lost 6 bases, and 5 bases had no gene match. The CDR3 length is 13 residues. Looked up from germline, CDR1 is DFQATT and CDR2 is SNEGSKA (reference sequence). The CDR3 reads CSARRGATDTQYF. The CDR3 DNA is TGCAGTGCCCGGCGGGGGGCAACAGATACGCAGTATTTT.

The sample holds a few counts of this clonotype. This rearrangement joins TRBV20-1 to TRBJ2-5; 10 bases are a match to TRBD2. The CDR3 has 12 residues. Germline V gives CDR1 DFQATT, CDR2 SNEGSKA (reference sequence). J gave up 3 bases and V 7 bases, and 2 bases lay outside the gene matches. The CDR3 DNA reads TGCAGTGACGGACTAGCGGAAGAGACCCAGTACTTC. It specifies CSDGLAEETQYF.

As regards this clonotype: This likely comes from a read error, as the CDR3 has no conserved phenylalanine or tryptophan at its end. J is TRBJ2-7 and V is TRBV6-2 or TRBV6-3, with D unclear. Germline CDR1 reads MNHEY; CDR2 reads SVGEGT. Trimming removed 5 bases from V and 5 bases from J, with 7 bases in between. The CDR3 runs to 11 residues. The CDR3 coding sequence is TGTGCCAGCAGTAAAAGTCACGAGCAGTACCTC. Amino acids: CASSKSHEQYL.

This clonotype was counted ten times or more. The rearrangement joins TRBV11-2 to TRBJ2-5; D not certain. The CDR3 length is 13 residues. V was shortened by 0 bases and J by 12 bases, with 14 bases between the two germline ends. From germline, CDR1 is SGHAT and CDR2 FQNNGV. The CDR3 reads CASSLDKTAGKYF. CDR3 DNA: TGTGCCAGCAGCTTAGATAAGACGGCCGGCAAGTACTTC.